These 28 T cell receptor beta chains were sequenced from one sample in a study of cytomegalovirus exposure and HLA in healthy donors. The PCR was carried out with 60 Vbeta primers and 13 Jbeta primers. TCRdb's copy holds only in-frame clones and misses some; the assay was immunoSEQ multiplex PCR. The repertoire includes 150,000 to 200,000 clones, about four fifths of them detected once, and around 8% sits in the top ten. Sample: PBMCs. Receptor source: a male donor in good health and CMV-seropositive.

This clone has more than one count but fewer than ten. The chain recombines TRBV11-2 with TRBJ2-1, with 9 bases matching TRBD2. Germline trimming cut 4 bases from V and 8 bases from J; bases unmatched to any gene: 15. The CDR3 is made up of 17 amino acids. The germline CDR1 and CDR2 sequences are SGHAT and FQNNGV. The CDR3 sequence is CASSSSGLAGWGDEQFF. The CDR3 bases are TGTGCCAGCAGCTCTAGTGGGCTAGCGGGGTGGGGAGATGAGCAGTTCTTC. Full variable domain (remainder filled in from reference TRBV11-2 and TRBJ2-1): EAGVAQSPRYKIIEKRQSVAFWCNPISGHATLYWYQQILGQGPKLLIQFQNNGVVDDSQLPKDRFSAERLKGVDSTLKIQPAKLEDSAVYLCASSSSGLAGWGDEQFFGPGTRLTVL.

The count of this clone is one. The chain couples TRBV4-1 to TRBJ1-4; the match to TRBD1 covers 12 bases. Germline CDR1 and CDR2: MGHRA and YSYEKL. The CDR3 runs to 15 residues. V gave up 9 bases and J gave up 5 bases; unmatched junction bases: 7. The CDR3 DNA reads TGCGCCAGTGGGGACAGGGGGCACAAGAATGAAAAACTGTTTTTT. Translation: CASGDRGHKNEKLFF.

The chain is built from TRBV19 and TRBJ1-2; D is unclear. The V gene lost 0 bases and the J gene lost 9 bases, with 11 bases spanning the gap. The CDR3 covers 13 residues. Per germline, CDR1 LNHDA and CDR2 SQIVND (reference sequence). This CDR3 is CASSIEPTVSYTF. Here the CDR3 DNA reads TGTGCCAGTAGTATAGAACCTACTGTGAGCTACACCTTC. The whole variable domain, filled in from reference TRBV19 and TRBJ1-2, reads DGGITQSPKYLFRKEGQNVTLSCEQNLNHDAMYWYRQDPGQGLRLIYYSQIVNDFQKGDIAEGYSVSREKKESFPLTVTSAQKNPTAFYLCASSIEPTVSYTFGSGTRLTVV.

The chain has TRBV9 and TRBJ2-7, with TRBD2 identical over 8 bases. Germline-derived CDR1 and CDR2 are SGDLS and YYNGEE. V lost 0 bases to trimming and J lost 2 bases; unmatched junction nucleotides: 10. This CDR3 has 17 residues. The CDR3: CASSVGGSGGPPYEQYF. CDR3 DNA sequence: TGTGCCAGCAGCGTAGGAGGGAGCGGGGGACCTCCCTACGAGCAGTACTTC. The variable domain in full, with the rest retrieved from reference TRBV9 and TRBJ2-7, is DSGVTQTPKHLITATGQRVTLRCSPRSGDLSVYWYQQSLDQGLQFLIQYYNGEERAKGNILERFSAQQFPDLHSELNLSSLELGDSALYFCASSVGGSGGPPYEQYFGPGTRLTVT.

V is TRBV2 and J is TRBJ2-1; 12 nucleotides align to TRBD2. V lost 6 bases, J lost 2 bases, and 2 bases stayed unmatched. CDR1 is SNHLY and CDR2 is FYNNEI in the germline V gene. This CDR3 is built from 15 residues. This CDR3 is CASRLAGGAYNEQFF. The CDR3 region has the DNA TGTGCCAGCAGGCTAGCGGGAGGGGCCTACAATGAGCAGTTCTTC.

The rearrangement links TRBV13 to TRBJ1-1; 8 positions match TRBD1. Germline trimming cut 5 bases from V and 0 bases from J; bases unmatched to any gene: 5. Germline V gene data show CDR1 as PRHDT and CDR2 as FYEKMQ (reference sequence). The CDR3 is 15 amino acids. The CDR3 DNA sequence: TGTGCCAGCAGCCCGAGACAGGGGATGAACACTGAAGCTTTCTTT. Encoded protein: CASSPRQGMNTEAFF.

The count of this clone is one. The chain joins TRBV19 to TRBJ2-3; D is undetermined. The germline gives CDR1 LNHDA, CDR2 SQIVND (reference sequence). The CDR3 is made up of 11 amino acids. V lost 7 bases and J lost 8, with 10 bases in between. CDR3 sequence: CASKWSGTQYF. In DNA form, the CDR3 reads TGTGCCAGTAAATGGAGTGGTACGCAGTATTTT.

This clone has a handful of counts. The chain is built from TRBV6-5 and TRBJ1-5; no clear D gene. This CDR3 region has 13 residues. Germline values: CDR1 MNHEY, CDR2 SVGAGI. The ends were cut back, 6 bases at V and 1 base at J, with 7 bases in the middle. CDR3 nucleotides: TGTGCCAGCAGGCCGCGGAGCAATCAGCCCCAGCATTTT. It translates to CASRPRSNQPQHF.

The chain combines TRBV28 with TRBJ2-1, with D maybe TRBD2 (6 bases). This CDR3 is built from 14 residues. Per germline, CDR1 MDHEN and CDR2 SYDVKM. V shed 0 bases and J shed 7 bases, with 10 bases lying between them. In DNA form, the CDR3 reads TGTGCCAGCAGTTTATGGGAGGGTAAGAATGAGCAGTTCTTC. Translating gives CASSLWEGKNEQFF.

The chain links TRBV19 to TRBJ2-7; 9 nucleotides align to TRBD1. The ends lost 5 bases at V and 0 bases at J; junction bases unmatched: 8. The CDR3 consists of 16 residues. Germline CDR1 reads LNHDA; CDR2 reads SQIVND (reference sequence). As DNA, the CDR3 is TGTGCCAGTAGTCCGGGACAGGGATCCAGCTCCTACGAGCAGTACTTC. Amino acids: CASSPGQGSSSYEQYF.

A few counts support this clone. The chain has TRBV2 and TRBJ2-1; weak D call: TRBD2 (6 bases). Per germline, CDR1 SNHLY and CDR2 FYNNEI. V was shortened by 2 bases and J by 11 bases, with 19 bases between the two germline ends. The CDR3 loop spans 15 amino acids. CDR3 in DNA: TGTGCCAGCAGTGAAAGGAGGGGTCCCCTCATGAAGCAGTTCTTC. Protein: CASSERRGPLMKQFF.

This chain links TRBV27 with TRBJ1-6; 7 bases are a match to TRBD1. CDR3 length: 16 residues. V was pared by 5 bases and J by 5 bases, with 9 bases of the junction left unmatched. CDR1 and CDR2 (germline): MNHEY, SMNVEV (reference sequence). The CDR3 bases are TGTGCCAGCAGTAAATTAGGGACAGCTAATAATTCACCCCTCCACTTT. The encoded protein is CASSKLGTANNSPLHF.

The chain recombines TRBV4-3 with TRBJ1-6; tentatively, D is TRBD1 (6 bases). The CDR3 has 15 amino acids. Trimming pared 6 bases from V and 6 bases from J, leaving 15 bases between. Germline assignment: CDR1 LGHNA and CDR2 YSLEER. CDR3 region: CASREQGESNSPLHF. DNA of the CDR3: TGCGCCAGCAGGGAACAGGGTGAGAGTAATTCACCCCTCCACTTT.

The CDR3 spells CASSSPGDRVEQYF. The DNA for the CDR3 is TGCGCCAGCAGTTCCCCGGGGGACAGGGTGGAGCAGTACTTC. The chain combines TRBV10-2 with TRBJ2-7, with TRBD1 identical over 9 bases. Per the germline V gene, CDR1 is WSHSY and CDR2 is SAAADI. The J segment lost 7 bases and the V segment lost 5 bases, leaving 9 bases of the junction unmatched. The CDR3 sequence is 14 residues long.

This clone was picked up a small number of times. The chain combines TRBV7-2 with TRBJ2-7; tentatively, D is TRBD1 (6 bases). Germline V gene sequence: CDR1 SGHTA, CDR2 FQGNSA. The CDR3 has 15 residues. The V end lost 0 bases, the J end lost 1 base, and 10 bases lay between the germline ends. The CDR3 region has the DNA TGTGCCAGCAGCTTAGCCGGGACAAGTTCCTACGAGCAGTACTTC. Translating gives CASSLAGTSSYEQYF.

This clone was detected only a few times. The chain carries TRBV30 and TRBJ2-2, with TRBD2 identical over 9 bases. The V gene end was trimmed by 8 bases and the J gene end by 6 bases; junction bases not matched to a gene: 13. This CDR3 contains 15 residues. Germline CDR1 is GTSNPN and CDR2 is SVGIG (reference sequence). Here the CDR3 reads CARTASGDSPGELFF. The CDR3 bases are TGTGCCCGAACGGCTAGCGGGGATTCTCCCGGGGAGCTGTTTTTT.

This clone has just one count. The gene calls are TRBV28 and TRBJ2-3, with D maybe TRBD1 (6 bases). The germline V and J ends were trimmed by 7 bases and 3 bases, with 8 bases remaining between them. CDR3 size: 12 residues. Germline V gene lookup returns CDR1 MDHEN and CDR2 SYDVKM. CDR3 residues: CASTGDTDTQYF. The CDR3 DNA reads TGTGCCAGCACAGGGGATACAGATACGCAGTATTTT.

This clone was picked up one time. The V gene is TRBV18, the J gene TRBJ2-3, with D perhaps matching TRBD2 (5 bases). Trimming pared 2 bases from V and 4 bases from J, leaving 10 bases between. Germline V gene lookup returns CDR1 KGHSH and CDR2 LQKENI. The CDR3 has 14 residues. For the CDR3, the DNA is TGTGCCAGCTCACCAGCGAGCGGATCAGATACGCAGTATTTT. This translates into CASSPASGSDTQYF.

The V call is TRBV7-9, the J call TRBJ1-4, with 8 positions matching TRBD1. Germline V gene sequence: CDR1 SEHNR, CDR2 FQNEAQ (reference sequence). The V gene end was trimmed by 5 bases and the J gene end by 7 bases; junction bases not matched to a gene: 9. The length of the CDR3 is 15 residues. CDR3: CASSQGTGRGEKLFF. CDR3 coding DNA: TGTGCCAGCAGCCAGGGGACAGGAAGAGGTGAAAAACTGTTTTTT.

The chain carries TRBV10-1 and TRBJ2-7; 7 bases line up with TRBD2. The CDR3 runs to 13 residues. CDR1 and CDR2 (germline): WNHNN, SYGVQD (reference sequence). V lost 5 bases, J lost 2 bases, and 3 bases stayed unmatched. DNA for the CDR3: TGCGCCAGCAGTCCCGGGGGGACCTACGAGCAGTACTTC. It yields the protein CASSPGGTYEQYF.

The rearrangement uses TRBV6-1 and TRBJ1-5; the D is unclear. CDR1 and CDR2 (germline): MNHNS, SASEGT. V lost 0 bases and J 5 bases, leaving 11 bases between the germline ends. The CDR3 runs 15 residues. CDR3 residues: CASSEARQDYQPQHF. CDR3 sequence (DNA): TGTGCCAGCAGTGAAGCGAGGCAGGACTATCAGCCCCAGCATTTT.

The chain employs TRBV6-5 and TRBJ2-1; no firm D call. Germline V gene lookup returns CDR1 MNHEY and CDR2 SVGAGI. The CDR3 has 15 residues. Trimming took 6 bases from V and 10 from J, leaving 22 bases between them. This CDR3 is CASRLTFNLQQEQFF. The CDR3 nucleotides are TGTGCCAGCAGGCTAACTTTCAATTTACAACAGGAGCAGTTCTTC.

The chain is built from TRBV9 and TRBJ2-2; the match to TRBD1 covers 10 bases. The CDR3 is 15 amino acids. Per the germline V gene, CDR1 is SGDLS and CDR2 is YYNGEE. Germline trimming cut 4 bases from V and 5 bases from J; bases unmatched to any gene: 5. CDR3 region: CASSSRTGGTGELFF. The CDR3 DNA is TGTGCCAGCAGCTCCCGGACAGGGGGAACCGGGGAGCTGTTTTTT.

The chain joins TRBV5-8 to TRBJ1-5; no reliable D call. Trimming took off 5 bases at V and 1 base at J, with 19 bases between the two ends. The CDR3 consists of 17 residues. Germline CDR1 reads SGHTS; CDR2 reads YDEGEE. CDR3 sequence (DNA): TGTGCCAGCAGTGCCCCGGGAGGGAGAAGGAGCAATCAGCCCCAGCATTTT. Translation gives CASSAPGGRRSNQPQHF.

The genes are TRBV7-8 and TRBJ1-2; 9 bases map to TRBD1. The CDR3 contains 13 residues. V lost 8 bases to trimming and J lost 9 bases; unmatched junction nucleotides: 10. Germline V lookup: CDR1 SGHVS, CDR2 FQNEAQ. The chain's CDR3 is CASGSGTGYRYTF. CDR3 DNA sequence: TGTGCCAGCGGATCCGGGACAGGGTATCGCTACACCTTC. Full variable domain (outside the CDR3, taken from reference TRBV7-8 and TRBJ1-2): GAGVSQSPRYKVAKRGQDVALRCDPISGHVSLFWYQQALGQGPEFLTYFQNEAQLDKSGLPSDRFFAERPEGSVSTLKIQRTQQEDSAVYLCASGSGTGYRYTFGSGTRLTVV.

The chain employs TRBV6-1 and TRBJ2-3; 12 bases are a match to TRBD2. CDR1 and CDR2 (germline): MNHNS, SASEGT. This CDR3 is 15 amino acids long. Losses at the gene ends were 4 bases for V and 2 bases for J; bases not matched to a gene: 1. CDR3 DNA sequence: TGTGCCAGCAGTGGACTAGCGGGAGACACAGATACGCAGTATTTT. Its translation: CASSGLAGDTDTQYF.

V usage is TRBV28 and J usage is TRBJ2-2; TRBD1 is a possible D gene (5 bases). Trimming left V 6 bases short and J 4 bases short, with 15 bases between. The CDR3 runs 15 residues. Per the germline V gene, CDR1 is MDHEN and CDR2 is SYDVKM. The CDR3 protein is CASSPPGSTTGELFF. The CDR3 DNA sequence: TGTGCCAGCAGCCCCCCAGGGTCCACCACCGGGGAGCTGTTTTTT.

This sequence joins TRBV15 and TRBJ2-3, with D perhaps matching TRBD2 (6 bases). The CDR3 consists of 15 residues. V lost 5 bases and J 6 bases, leaving 18 bases between the germline ends. Germline V gene data show CDR1 as LNHNV and CDR2 as YYDKDF (reference sequence). In DNA form, the CDR3 reads TGTGCCACCAGCGTCTGGGGGGAGGCCCAGGATACGCAGTATTTT. Encoded protein: CATSVWGEAQDTQYF.